Sequencing of this TCR beta chain was carried out in a study of blood T cell repertoires in COVID-19. Study overall: Both acute and convalescent COVID-19 samples were obtained from the United States, Italy and Spain.

In the authors' workflow: The assay estimated nucleated cells by amplifying reference gene primers. Clones were sequenced by immunoSEQ multiplex PCR, and TCRdb holds only the in-frame ones, with some missing. The V and J calls and clone size were taken over from that table, and D and trimming were inferred from the DNA. The sample yields 200,000 or so clones, around 82% seen once. Enrolled through a virtual design, the participants were between roughly 18 and 90 years of age and came from about two dozen US areas. Donors of Cohort 3 who recovered were those that had two negative PCRs, clearance, or symptom resolution. The CDR3 spans 12 residues. The ends were cut back, 6 bases at V and 10 bases at J, with 10 bases in the middle.

The receptor was derived from a man aged 35 to 55 who had recovered from COVID-19. Sequences were obtained from PBMCs or T cells enriched from blood (not recorded which). V and J are TRBV12-3 or TRBV12-4 and TRBJ1-6; D may be TRBD1 (6 bases). CDR3 amino acids: CASRDSYSPLHF. In nucleotides, the CDR3 is TGTGCCAGCAGGGACAGTTACTCACCCCTCCACTTT.